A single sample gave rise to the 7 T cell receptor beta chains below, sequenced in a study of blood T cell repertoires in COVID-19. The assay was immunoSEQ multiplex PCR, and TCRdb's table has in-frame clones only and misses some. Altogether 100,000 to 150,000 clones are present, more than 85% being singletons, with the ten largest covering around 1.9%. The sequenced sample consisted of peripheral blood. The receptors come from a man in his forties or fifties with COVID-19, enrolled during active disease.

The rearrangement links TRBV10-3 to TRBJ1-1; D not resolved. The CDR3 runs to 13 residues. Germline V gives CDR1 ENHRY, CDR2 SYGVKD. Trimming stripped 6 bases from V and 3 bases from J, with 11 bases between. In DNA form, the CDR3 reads TGTGCCATCAGGGAGACCGGGGACACTGAAGCTTTCTTT. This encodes CAIRETGDTEAFF.

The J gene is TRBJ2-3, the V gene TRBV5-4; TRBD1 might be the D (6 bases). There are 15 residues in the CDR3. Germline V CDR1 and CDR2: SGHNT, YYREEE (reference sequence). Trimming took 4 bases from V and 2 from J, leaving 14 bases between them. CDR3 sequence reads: CASSQTGFPTDTQYF. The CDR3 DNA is TGTGCCAGCAGCCAGACAGGATTCCCCACAGATACGCAGTATTTT. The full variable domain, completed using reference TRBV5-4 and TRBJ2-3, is ETGVTQSPTHLIKTRGQQVTLRCSSQSGHNTVSWYQQALGQGPQFIFQYYREEENGRGNFPPRFSGLQFPNYSSELNVNALELDDSALYLCASSQTGFPTDTQYFGPGTRLTVL.

This CDR3 is CASSYAGGVTGELFF. The DNA for the CDR3 is TGTGCCAGCAGTTACGCGGGGGGTGTCACCGGGGAGCTGTTTTTT. The chain carries TRBV11-2 and TRBJ2-2, with 8 bases fitting TRBD2. The V segment lost 6 bases and the J segment 4 bases; nucleotides outside the gene matches: 7. The CDR3 is 15 amino acids. The germline V gene encodes CDR1 SGHAT and CDR2 FQNNGV.

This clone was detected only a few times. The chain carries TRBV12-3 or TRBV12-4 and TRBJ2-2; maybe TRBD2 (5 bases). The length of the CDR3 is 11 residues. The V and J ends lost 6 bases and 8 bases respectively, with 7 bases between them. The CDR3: CASSRTGELFF. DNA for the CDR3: TGTGCCAGCAGCCGGACTGGGGAGCTGTTTTTT.

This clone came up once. CDR3 bases: TGTGCCAGCAGCAAACGGACAGGGGTGATGGGCGGCTACACCTTC. As protein: CASSKRTGVMGGYTF. This chain uses TRBV7-2 with TRBJ1-2; 9 nucleotides agree with TRBD1. Losses at the gene ends were 5 bases for V and 8 bases for J; bases not matched to a gene: 12. The CDR3 has 15 residues. Germline loops: CDR1 SGHTA, CDR2 FQGNSA.

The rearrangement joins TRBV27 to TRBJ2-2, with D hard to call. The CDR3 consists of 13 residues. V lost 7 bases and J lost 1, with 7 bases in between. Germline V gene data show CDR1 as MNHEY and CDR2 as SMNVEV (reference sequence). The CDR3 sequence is CASKYRNTGELFF. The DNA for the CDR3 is TGTGCCAGCAAATACAGGAACACCGGGGAGCTGTTTTTT.

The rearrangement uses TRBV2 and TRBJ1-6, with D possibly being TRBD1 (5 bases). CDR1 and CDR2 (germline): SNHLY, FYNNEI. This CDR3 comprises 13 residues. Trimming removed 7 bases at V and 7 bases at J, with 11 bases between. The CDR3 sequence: CASNGDRNSPLHF. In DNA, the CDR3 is TGTGCCAGCAACGGCGACAGAAATTCACCCCTCCACTTT.